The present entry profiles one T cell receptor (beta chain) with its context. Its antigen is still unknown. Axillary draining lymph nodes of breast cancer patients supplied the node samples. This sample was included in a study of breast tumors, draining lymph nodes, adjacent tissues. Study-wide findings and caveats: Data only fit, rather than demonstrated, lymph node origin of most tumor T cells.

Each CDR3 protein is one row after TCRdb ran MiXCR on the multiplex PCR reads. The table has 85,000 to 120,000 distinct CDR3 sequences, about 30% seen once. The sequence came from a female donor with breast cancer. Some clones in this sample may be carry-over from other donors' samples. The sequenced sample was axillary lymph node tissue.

Here the CDR3 reads CSARGTDYEQYF. The CDR3 region has the DNA TGCAGTGCTAGAGGGACGGACTACGAGCAGTACTTC. The rearrangement joins TRBV20-1 to TRBJ2-7; D is unresolved. Germline CDR1 DFQATT, CDR2 SNEGSKA (reference sequence). The CDR3 is 12 residues long. V shed 1 base and J shed 3 bases, with 7 bases lying between them.